The rows below give T cell receptor beta chains drawn from one sample of a study of T cell clonotyping in hematopoietic cell transplantation. Some clones are missing from TCRdb's copy, which holds only in-frame ones; the method was immunoSEQ multiplex PCR. The sample lists under 35,000 clones; roughly three quarters were seen once. Sequences were derived from peripheral blood mononuclear cells, sampled before stem cell transplant. Every receptor here comes from a man aged 45-65 years with myelodysplastic syndrome. Some clones in this sample may be carry-over from other donors' samples. Both conserved end residues are part of each CDR3. D genes are given only for firm matches. Only some rows state a clone size, as once, few, many or a class for expanded clones.

D gene | clone size | J gene | V gene | CDR3 protein | CDR3 DNA
TRBD2 | . | TRBJ2-7 | TRBV7-2 | CASSPYPGLAVYEQYF | TGTGCCAGCAGCCCGTACCCGGGACTAGCAGTTTACGAGCAGTACTTC
TRBD2 | few | TRBJ2-7 | TRBV28 | CASSFTGTSLSEQYF | TGTGCCAGCAGTTTTACCGGGACTAGCCTTAGCGAGCAGTACTTC
. | . | TRBJ1-2 | TRBV6-6 | CASMGGTMTGGYTF | TGTGCCAGCATGGGAGGGACTATGACTGGGGGCTACACCTTC
. | once | TRBJ1-1 | TRBV5-1 | CASSLAKGMAFF | TGCGCCAGCAGCTTGGCCAAGGGGATGGCTTTCTTT
TRBD1 | . | TRBJ2-7 | TRBV18 | CASSPGTGTYEQYF | TGTGCCAGCTCACCCGGGACAGGGACCTACGAGCAGTACTTC
. | . | TRBJ2-6 | TRBV2 | CASSDWAAGANVLTF | TGTGCCAGCAGTGACTGGGCGGCTGGGGCCAACGTCCTGACTTTC
TRBD1 | . | TRBJ2-5 | TRBV4-3 | CASSQGQGREETQYF | TGCGCCAGCAGCCAAGGACAGGGAAGAGAAGAGACCCAGTACTTC
. | once | TRBJ2-7 | TRBV19 | CASSFGTTYEQYF | TGTGCCAGTAGTTTCGGGACAACATACGAGCAGTACTTC
. | . | TRBJ1-2 | TRBV25-1 | CASSREGTLYGYTF | TGTGCCAGCAGTCGGGAAGGAACTCTCTATGGCTACACCTTC
TRBD1 | . | TRBJ1-5 | TRBV30 | CAWSGKGAQPQHF | TGTGCCTGGAGTGGTAAGGGGGCTCAGCCCCAGCATTTT
TRBD2 | . | TRBJ2-2 | TRBV30 | CAWKREPWSGELFF | TGTGCCTGGAAGCGGGAGCCTTGGTCCGGGGAGCTGTTTTTT
TRBD1 | . | TRBJ2-7 | TRBV2 | CASSPRTGTYEQYF | TGTGCCAGCAGTCCCCGGACAGGAACCTACGAGCAGTACTTC
TRBD1 | few | TRBJ2-5 | TRBV9 | CASSVVGQGAGETQYF | TGTGCCAGCAGCGTAGTAGGACAGGGGGCCGGGGAGACCCAGTACTTC
. | few | TRBJ1-2 | TRBV28 | CASSLGQGDGYTF | TGTGCCAGCAGTTTAGGCCAGGGAGATGGCTACACCTTC
. | . | TRBJ1-2 | TRBV7-2 | CASSAQGQGYGYTF | TGTGCCAGCAGCGCCCAAGGACAAGGCTATGGCTACACCTTC
. | . | TRBJ2-3 | TRBV28 | CASSFEGSSTDTQYF | TGTGCCAGCAGTTTTGAAGGTTCTAGCACAGATACGCAGTATTTT
. | medium-sized | TRBJ2-3 | TRBV4-2 | CASSPKRRTTYTDTQYF | TGTGCCAGCAGCCCTAAGCGCCGGACTACCTACACAGATACGCAGTATTTT
. | few | TRBJ1-4 | TRBV5-1 | CASSYHEGEKLFF | TGCGCCAGCAGCTATCATGAGGGTGAAAAACTGTTTTTT
. | . | TRBJ1-6 | TRBV30 | CAWGQSGLTPLHF | TGTGCCTGGGGCCAATCAGGGTTGACACCCCTCCACTTT
TRBD1 | . | TRBJ1-5 | TRBV30 | CAWSLGQPNQPQHF | TGTGCCTGGAGTTTGGGACAGCCAAATCAGCCCCAGCATTTT
. | . | TRBJ2-7 | TRBV25-1 | CASSVLWGAGYEQYF | TGTGCCAGCAGTGTTTTGTGGGGTGCAGGCTACGAGCAGTACTTC
. | few | TRBJ1-5 | TRBV2 | CASSVFSNQPQHF | TGTGCCAGCAGTGTTTTTAGCAATCAGCCCCAGCATTTT
. | . | TRBJ2-7 | TRBV6-6 | CASTGPAYEQYF | TGTGCCAGCACAGGGCCAGCCTACGAGCAGTACTTC
. | . | TRBJ1-3 | TRBV28 | CASTWMEGSSGNTIYF | TGTGCCAGCACCTGGATGGAGGGGAGCTCTGGAAACACCATATATTTT
. | . | TRBJ2-5 | TRBV6-5 | CASSYSGPGETQYF | TGTGCCAGCAGTTACTCTGGCCCAGGCGAGACCCAGTACTTC
. | . | TRBJ1-6 | TRBV30 | CAWHPGARSPLHF | TGTGCCTGGCACCCGGGGGCTAGATCACCCCTCCACTTT
. | few | TRBJ2-5 | TRBV15 | CATSRGRQETQYF | TGTGCCACCAGCAGAGGACGCCAAGAGACCCAGTACTTC
TRBD2 | . | TRBJ2-7 | TRBV6-1 | CASSVPLAYSYEQYF | TGTGCCAGCAGCGTGCCACTAGCGTACTCCTACGAGCAGTACTTC
. | . | TRBJ2-7 | TRBV4-2 | CASSQSWGAKQYF | TGTGCCAGCAGCCAGTCCTGGGGGGCCAAGCAGTACTTC
. | . | TRBJ1-5 | TRBV2 | CASKEWPDDQPQHF | TGTGCCAGCAAGGAATGGCCTGATGATCAGCCCCAGCATTTT
TRBD1 | . | TRBJ1-4 | TRBV28 | CASSYPGGKLFF | TGTGCCAGCAGTTACCCAGGGGGGAAACTGTTTTTT
. | . | TRBJ1-3 | TRBV19 | CASRNLGHTGNTIYF | TGTGCCAGTAGAAACCTCGGCCATACCGGAAACACCATATATTTT
. | few | TRBJ2-5 | TRBV29-1 | CSVEGVETQYF | TGCAGCGTTGAAGGGGTGGAGACCCAGTACTTC
. | . | TRBJ1-6 | TRBV5-6 | CASRRQVGSPLHF | TGTGCCAGCAGACGACAGGTGGGTTCACCCCTCCACTTT
TRBD1 | . | TRBJ2-7 | TRBV7-2 | CASSPGTGYGEQYF | TGTGCCAGCAGCCCTGGGACAGGGTATGGCGAGCAGTACTTC
TRBD1 | . | TRBJ1-2 | TRBV7-9 | CASSQPGQPYGYTF | TGTGCCAGCAGTCAGCCGGGACAGCCCTATGGCTACACCTTC
TRBD1 | . | TRBJ2-3 | TRBV19 | CASTPGQGVADTQYF | TGTGCCAGTACCCCGGGACAGGGGGTAGCAGATACGCAGTATTTT
TRBD1 | . | TRBJ2-7 | TRBV7-6 | CASSRGTGGYEQYF | TGTGCCAGCAGCCGGGGGACAGGGGGCTACGAGCAGTACTTC
TRBD2 | . | TRBJ2-2 | TRBV6-1 | CASSVRSGLAGGPFTGELFF | TGTGCCAGCAGTGTCAGATCCGGACTAGCGGGGGGGCCCTTCACCGGGGAGCTGTTTTTT
TRBD2 | . | TRBJ2-2 | TRBV7-2 | CASSLRPSGSANTGELFF | TGTGCCAGCAGCTTAAGGCCTAGCGGGAGTGCGAACACCGGGGAGCTGTTTTTT
TRBD1 | . | TRBJ1-2 | TRBV6-5 | CASSRPGTGGDGYTF | TGTGCCAGCAGTCGTCCCGGGACAGGGGGCGATGGCTACACCTTC
. | . | TRBJ1-1 | TRBV25-1 | CASSDRTVNEDTEAFF | TGTGCCAGCAGTGACCGGACCGTGAACGAGGACACTGAAGCTTTCTTT
. | . | TRBJ1-1 | TRBV28 | CASSPTGSWTEAFF | TGTGCCAGCAGTCCCACAGGGAGTTGGACTGAAGCTTTCTTT
TRBD2 | once | TRBJ2-3 | TRBV7-2 | CASSFGGGGDTQYF | TGTGCCAGCAGCTTCGGCGGGGGTGGAGATACGCAGTATTTT
. | . | TRBJ2-1 | TRBV28 | CASSLAFGVGVNEQFF | TGTGCCAGCAGTTTAGCCTTTGGGGTCGGGGTCAATGAGCAGTTCTTC
. | . | TRBJ1-2 | TRBV6-6 | CASERDGGIYGYTF | TGTGCCAGCGAACGGGACGGAGGCATCTATGGCTACACCTTC
. | . | TRBJ1-4 | TRBV30 | CAWASGSRNEKLFF | TGTGCCTGGGCTTCCGGGAGCCGAAATGAAAAACTGTTTTTT
TRBD1 | few | TRBJ2-7 | TRBV19 | CASSARQGQAYEQYF | TGTGCCAGTAGTGCTAGACAGGGACAGGCCTACGAGCAGTACTTC
. | . | TRBJ1-1 | TRBV19 | CASSSPGGVLGTEAFF | TGTGCCAGTAGCTCGCCCGGGGGCGTATTGGGCACTGAAGCTTTCTTT
TRBD1 | few | TRBJ2-7 | TRBV2 | CASSDLGTASYEQYF | TGTGCCAGCAGTGATTTGGGGACAGCCTCCTACGAGCAGTACTTC
. | . | TRBJ2-7 | TRBV28 | CASSLNQGGYEQYF | TGTGCCAGCAGTTTGAATCAGGGTGGCTACGAGCAGTACTTC
TRBD1 | . | TRBJ2-7 | TRBV30 | CAWSGQGSYEQYF | TGTGCCTGGAGTGGACAGGGGTCCTACGAGCAGTACTTC
. | . | TRBJ2-2 | TRBV9 | CASSDRTANTGELFF | TGTGCCAGCAGCGATAGGACAGCGAACACCGGGGAGCTGTTTTTT
. | . | TRBJ2-5 | TRBV6-6 | CASRDQGSGTQYF | TGTGCCAGCAGAGATCAGGGGAGTGGTACTCAGTACTTC
. | . | TRBJ2-7 | TRBV5-6 | CASSLGGYRMAQYF | TGTGCCAGCAGCTTGGGAGGGTACAGGATGGCGCAGTACTTC